What follows are 23 T cell receptor beta chains derived from one specimen sequenced in a study of human T cells and chemical hapten exposure. Time point defined: pre-sensitization, week 0. The treatment: therapeutic diphenylcyclopropenone sensitization with weekly scalp DPC. TCRdb used MiXCR to reprocess the RACE reads, holding one entry per CDR3 protein. Found here are around 120,000 distinct CDR3 sequences, about 13% of them singletons; the top ten hold about 3%. Here the sequenced sample was whole blood, taken in connection with sensitization to the hapten diphenylcyclopropenone (DPC). Source of these receptors: a woman under 30 with alopecia areata. Some clones in this sample may be carry-over from other donors' samples.

This clonotype occurred a few times. The rearrangement links TRBV2 to TRBJ2-3; D not certain. Germline V gene lookup returns CDR1 SNHLY and CDR2 FYNNEI. V shed 2 bases and J shed 4 bases, with 10 bases lying between them. This CDR3 contains 14 residues. DNA of the CDR3: TGTGCCAGCAGTGAATGGCGTGGGGCAGATACGCAGTATTTT. Translating gives CASSEWRGADTQYF.

Comments on this clonotype: A junction boundary mismatches the germline segment, possibly from a read error. The gene calls are TRBV7-9 and TRBJ1-3, with D possibly TRBD1 on 5 matching bases. Germline CDR1 reads SEHNR; CDR2 reads FQNEAQ (reference sequence). The CDR3 runs to 15 residues. For the CDR3, the DNA is TGTGCCAGCAGCTTAGTCCGAGGGGCTGGAAACACCACATATTTT. Encoded protein: CASSLVRGAGNTTYF. Together with reference TRBV7-9 and TRBJ1-3, the CDR3 gives the full variable domain: DTGVSQNPRHKITKRGQNVTFRCDPISEHNRLYWYRQTLGQGPEFLTYFQNEAQLEKSRLLSDRFSAERPKGSFSTLEIQRTEQGDSAMYLCASSLVRGAGNTTYFGEGSWLTVV.

There are many counts of this clonotype. The V and J genes are TRBV29-1 and TRBJ2-5; 10 bases map to TRBD1. This CDR3 is 13 amino acids long. Trimming cost V 7 bases and J 2 bases; bases outside gene matches: 4. Germline lookup yields CDR1 SQVTM and CDR2 ANQGSEA. The CDR3 coding sequence is TGCAGCGCACGACAGGGGGCACAAGAGACCCAGTACTTC. Translating gives CSARQGAQETQYF.

Many counts were recorded for this clonotype. The CDR3, as DNA: TGTGCTAGTGGTCCACAACAGGGGGCCAGTACAGATACGCAGTATTTT. This sequence encodes CASGPQQGASTDTQYF. J is TRBJ2-3 and V is TRBV12-5; 9 bases fit TRBD1. The junction had 9 bases not matched to a gene; V was cut back by 5 bases and J by 3 bases. This CDR3 is built from 16 residues. From germline, CDR1 is LGHNT and CDR2 FRNRAP.

The V gene is TRBV11-2, the J gene TRBJ2-5; no clear D gene. In germline, CDR1 is SGHAT, CDR2 FQNNGV. The CDR3 consists of 12 residues. The ends were cut back, 7 bases at V and 2 bases at J, with 8 bases in the middle. This CDR3 reads CASKTSQETQYF. The CDR3 coding sequence is TGTGCCAGCAAGACCTCGCAAGAGACCCAGTACTTC.

This clonotype was seen a handful of times. The chain couples TRBV7-2 to TRBJ2-3; 12 bases agree with TRBD2. The trim removed 2 bases at V and 4 bases at J, leaving 7 bases unmatched. The CDR3 totals 17 residues. Germline CDR1 SGHTA, CDR2 FQGNSA. The chain's CDR3 is CASSLTSSGGAADTQYF. The CDR3 bases are TGTGCCAGCAGCTTAACCTCTAGCGGGGGGGCGGCAGATACGCAGTATTTT.

The table lists this clonotype with many counts. The rearrangement links TRBV20-1 to TRBJ2-6, with 9 bases lining up with TRBD2. Trimming at V came to 3 bases and at J to 0 bases, leaving 3 bases not matched to a gene. The CDR3 spans 16 residues. From germline, CDR1 is DFQATT and CDR2 SNEGSKA (reference sequence). CDR3 bases: TGCAGTGCTAGCGCGGGGGGGGCCTCTGGGGCCAACGTCCTGACTTTC. Amino acid sequence: CSASAGGASGANVLTF.

This clonotype was recorded many times. This chain connects TRBV7-3 to TRBJ2-3; D gene uncertain. Germline assignment: CDR1 SGHTA and CDR2 FQGTGA. Trimming pared 1 base from V and 6 bases from J, leaving 8 bases between. The CDR3 covers 13 residues. The CDR3: CASSLREGDTQYF. DNA of the CDR3: TGTGCCAGCAGCTTAAGGGAAGGGGATACGCAGTATTTT.

This clonotype was found a few times. The chain's CDR3 is CASSLPNRVTEAFF. In DNA, the CDR3 is TGTGCCAGCAGTTTACCGAATAGGGTTACTGAAGCTTTCTTT. This chain joins TRBV28 and TRBJ1-1, with D unclear. Trimming removed 2 bases at V and 5 bases at J, with 12 bases between. The CDR3 is 14 amino acids. The V gene's germline CDR1 is MDHEN and CDR2 SYDVKM.

This clonotype was observed many times. The chain recombines TRBV7-8 with TRBJ2-1; 10 bases are a match to TRBD1. The V gene end was trimmed by 0 bases and the J gene end by 7 bases; junction bases not matched to a gene: 9. The CDR3 is 17 residues long. Per the germline V gene, CDR1 is SGHVS and CDR2 is FQNEAQ. The CDR3 sequence: CASSLARQGAAGNEQFF. In nucleotides, the CDR3 is TGTGCCAGCAGCTTAGCAAGACAGGGGGCAGCGGGAAATGAGCAGTTCTTC. Full variable domain (rest looked up from reference TRBV7-8 and TRBJ2-1): GAGVSQSPRYKVAKRGQDVALRCDPISGHVSLFWYQQALGQGPEFLTYFQNEAQLDKSGLPSDRFFAERPEGSVSTLKIQRTQQEDSAVYLCASSLARQGAAGNEQFFGPGTRLTVL.

This clonotype was picked up a small number of times. The chain joins TRBV3-1 to TRBJ2-7, with no clear D. V lost 0 bases to trimming and J lost 4 bases, with 10 bases between them. The CDR3 has 14 residues. CDR1 LGHDT and CDR2 YNNKEL come from the germline V gene (reference sequence). CDR3 DNA: TGTGCCAGCAGCCAAGACCCCCCTGGGTACGAGCAGTACTTC. Its translation: CASSQDPPGYEQYF.

This clonotype was detected only a few times. The J gene is TRBJ1-5, the V gene TRBV20-1; a weak D match, TRBD1 (5 bases). CDR1 and CDR2 from the germline V gene are DFQATT and SNEGSKA (reference sequence). The CDR3 totals 14 residues. V shed 4 bases and J shed 6 bases, with 16 bases lying between them. The CDR3 loop is CSAIEDGAPQPQHF. The CDR3 nucleotides are TGCAGTGCTATTGAGGACGGGGCCCCTCAGCCCCAGCATTTT.

The chain employs TRBV19 and TRBJ2-7, with D perhaps matching TRBD1 (6 bases). CDR3 size: 14 residues. Germline CDR1 and CDR2: LNHDA and SQIVND (reference sequence). The V and J ends lost 5 bases and 1 base respectively, with 12 bases between them. This chain's CDR3 is CASSRARGSYEQYF. The DNA for the CDR3 is TGTGCCAGTAGTCGGGCAAGGGGGTCCTACGAGCAGTACTTC. Together with reference TRBV19 and TRBJ2-7, the CDR3 gives the full variable domain: DGGITQSPKYLFRKEGQNVTLSCEQNLNHDAMYWYRQDPGQGLRLIYYSQIVNDFQKGDIAEGYSVSREKKESFPLTVTSAQKNPTAFYLCASSRARGSYEQYFGPGTRLTVT.

This clonotype was picked up a small number of times. The V call is TRBV5-1, the J call TRBJ2-2; D unresolved. Trimming pared 4 bases from V and 4 bases from J, leaving 8 bases between. Germline-derived CDR1 and CDR2 are SGHRS and YFSETQ. The CDR3 extends over 13 amino acids. The CDR3, as DNA: TGCGCCAGCAGCCTAACCCTCACCGGGGAGCTGTTTTTT. Protein: CASSLTLTGELFF.

A remark on this clonotype: A much larger clone sits a single nucleotide away, making a read error possible. The chain carries TRBV7-2 and TRBJ1-1, with 7 bases lining up with TRBD1. In germline, CDR1 is SGHTA, CDR2 FQGNSA. This CDR3 comprises 16 residues. The CDR3 region has the DNA TGTGCCAGCAGCTTAAGGGGGCGCGTAAAGGACACTAAAGCTTTCTTT. Translating gives CASSLRGRVKDTKAFF.

This clonotype occurred a few times. V usage is TRBV29-1 and J usage is TRBJ1-2; TRBD1 might be the D (5 bases). The germline V gene encodes CDR1 SQVTM and CDR2 ANQGSEA. The V end was cut by 3 bases, the J end by 2 bases, with 13 bases between. The CDR3 length is 14 residues. The CDR3 region has the DNA TGCAGCGTTGACCTGCATCAGGGCAACTATGGCTACACCTTC. It yields the protein CSVDLHQGNYGYTF. The full variable domain, completed using reference TRBV29-1 and TRBJ1-2, is SAVISQKPSRDICQRGTSLTIQCQVDSQVTMMFWYRQQPGQSLTLIATANQGSEATYESGFVIDKFPISRPNLTFSTLTVSNMSPEDSSIYLCSVDLHQGNYGYTFGSGTRLTVV.

As concerns this clonotype: One base away lies a much larger clone, so this may be a sequencing read error. The chain joins TRBV20-1 to TRBJ2-3; 8 bases agree with TRBD2. The length of the CDR3 is 13 residues. V trimming: 7 bases; J trimming: 2 bases; junction bases outside the gene matches: 5. Germline loops: CDR1 DFQATT, CDR2 SNEGSKA (reference sequence). DNA for the CDR3: TGCAGTGTCGCGGGGGGACCCACAGATACGCAGTATTTT. Encoded protein: CSVAGGPTDTQYF.

This clonotype was counted ten times or more. The rearrangement joins TRBV7-2 to TRBJ1-6; TRBD1 aligns across 11 bases. V dropped 5 bases and J dropped 10; count of bases not matched to a gene: 10. The CDR3 runs 16 residues. CDR1 is SGHTA and CDR2 is FQGNSA in the germline V gene. CDR3 in DNA: TGTGCCAGCAGCCGTACTGCCGGGACAGGGGGATCACCCCTCCACTTT. This sequence encodes CASSRTAGTGGSPLHF.

The table lists this clonotype with a few counts. This chain connects TRBV6-2 or TRBV6-3 to TRBJ2-6; D uncertain. V was clipped by 2 bases and J by 0 bases, with 8 bases between them. Germline V gene sequence: CDR1 MNHEY, CDR2 SVGEGT. The CDR3 is 16 residues long. The CDR3 is CASSYSGHSGANVLTF. DNA for the CDR3: TGTGCCAGCAGTTACAGTGGGCACTCTGGGGCCAACGTCCTGACTTTC.

This sequence joins TRBV30 and TRBJ2-1; 8 positions agree with TRBD2. The V gene's germline CDR1 is GTSNPN and CDR2 SVGIG (reference sequence). The V and J ends lost 4 bases and 12 bases, in that order; junction bases with no gene match: 5. This CDR3 contains 11 residues. The CDR3 loop reads CAWTALAGQFF. The CDR3 coding sequence is TGTGCCTGGACGGCGCTAGCGGGGCAGTTCTTC. The variable domain in full, completed from reference TRBV30 and TRBJ2-1, reads SQTIHQWPATLVQPVGSPLSLECTVEGTSNPNLYWYRQAAGRGLQLLFYSVGIGQISSEVPQNLSASRPQDRQFILSSKKLLLSDSGFYLCAWTALAGQFFGPGTRLTVL.

The CDR3 DNA reads as TGCGCCAGCAGCCAAGATCCCTCTACGGGGGGTTGGACAGATACGCAGTATTTT. Translating it yields CASSQDPSTGGWTDTQYF. The chain links TRBV4-1 to TRBJ2-3; 7 bases align to TRBD2. V dropped 0 bases and J dropped 3; count of bases not matched to a gene: 12. The germline V gene has CDR1 MGHRA and CDR2 YSYEKL. The CDR3 runs to 18 residues.

This clonotype was counted only a few times. CDR3 loop: CASSLASLSTGELFF. The CDR3 bases are TGTGCCAGCAGTTTGGCCAGCCTTTCGACCGGGGAGCTGTTTTTT. This rearrangement joins TRBV28 to TRBJ2-2; no clear D gene. Germline CDR1 and CDR2: MDHEN and SYDVKM. This CDR3 spans 15 amino acids. The V and J ends lost 3 bases and 5 bases respectively, with 13 bases between them.

V and J are TRBV6-5 and TRBJ2-7; D is uncertain. The CDR3 is made up of 11 amino acids. V lost 7 bases and J 4 bases, leaving 8 bases between the germline ends. Germline V CDR1 and CDR2: MNHEY, SVGAGI. The CDR3 sequence: CASKSSYEQYF. The CDR3 region has the DNA TGTGCCAGCAAATCTTCGTACGAGCAGTACTTC.